This T cell receptor beta chain was obtained from a study of T cell repertoires in cytomegalovirus infection (dated by TCRdb to between 2017 and 2020). For the study in its entirety: Alongside well-studied HLA-B-restricted epitopes, the peptide stimulations were aimed at recently identified HLA-C-restricted CMV epitopes, whose presentation resists viral immunomodulation. Donor HLA type was relevant to the analysis, as public TCR beta signatures indicated carriage of CMV infection together with the matching HLA type. Here is what the overall study found, with its caveats: In both this cohort and an independent roughly 400-donor cohort, the cumulative frequency of public TCR beta family members distinguished carriers of CMV infection plus the relevant HLA type. The ex vivo response was dominated by HLA-C-restricted CMV-specific TCR beta clonotypes, which also provided the single most frequent clonotype in two of eight donors.

Sequenced using an Illumina HiSeq 1500. TCRdb reprocessed the public reads (quality trimming at Q25 with fastp, clone calling with MiXCR) and kept in-frame beta chains. Rows with a matching CDR3 protein are joined into one entry that keeps the most common DNA and genes. The sample table shows 450,000 to 600,000 distinct CDR3 sequences, and 42% are seen once. The ten largest clones capture 43% of the sample. What the treatment or condition label conveys for this sample: in vitro stimulation with specific CMV peptide epitopes to enrich CMV-specific T cells. Trimming leaves V shorter by 7 bases and J shorter by 2 bases, with the junction holding 5 bases beyond the gene matches. The CDR3 goes from the cysteine to the phenylalanine over 14 residues. Only CDR3 DNA remains: 42 bases, in frame from the first base. Regarding this clonotype: Its antigen is unknown. No much larger clone is present one base from it, and per-base qualities are unavailable.

This sequence originates from a human donor in good health (CMV status not recorded). Some clones in this sample may be carry-over from other donors' samples. The sample in question was cultured PBMCs, obtained from culture after CMV antigen stimulation. The sequence links TRBV12-3 or TRBV12-4 to TRBJ2-1, and TRBD1 matches 7 of the central bases. The CDR3 sequence is CASIVGGPYNEQFF. The DNA reads as follows: TGTGCCAGCATCGTAGGGGGCCCCTACAATGAGCAGTTCTTC.